The rows below give T cell receptor beta chains drawn from one sample of a study of blood T cells in healthy people across ages. TCRdb reprocessed the 5' RACE reads via MiXCR and lists one record per CDR3 protein. The data show 2 million or so distinct CDR3 sequences, about 50% seen once. The sequenced material came from blood. The receptors originated from a woman between 40 and 55 years old in good health. The CDR3 runs from the conserved cysteine through the conserved F or W. A D gene is named only where the DNA matches it firmly. Part of the rows lack a size; the others show once, few, many or a class for expanded clones.

size	D	V	J	DNA	CDR3
NA	NA	TRBV20-1	TRBJ1-2	TGCAGTGCTCCTATATCTGAAAAACGTGGCTACACCTTC	CSAPISEKRGYTF
NA	NA	TRBV2	TRBJ2-1	TGTGCCAGCAGTCCGCGACAGAAGTCCTACAATGAGCAGTTCTTC	CASSPRQKSYNEQFF
few	TRBD2	TRBV20-1	TRBJ2-1	TGCAGTGCTAGAGCGGGGGGGGATTACAATGAGCAGTTCTTC	CSARAGGDYNEQFF
NA	NA	TRBV4-3	TRBJ2-1	TGCGCCAGCAGCCAAGCTACGGGCGGGGTGTTTGTCGATGAGCAGTTCTTC	CASSQATGGVFVDEQFF
NA	TRBD2	TRBV7-2	TRBJ2-1	TGTGCCAGCAGCTCCTTTAGCGGGGGGGACTACAATGAGCAGTTCTTC	CASSSFSGGDYNEQFF
NA	TRBD2	TRBV7-2	TRBJ2-7	TGTGCCAGCAGCTTAGTAGGGACTAGCGGGGGATACGAGCAGTACTTC	CASSLVGTSGGYEQYF
NA	TRBD1	TRBV5-1	TRBJ2-5	TGCGCCAGCAGATCGAGACCGGGACAGGGACAAGAGACCCAGTACTTC	CASRSRPGQGQETQYF
once	TRBD2	TRBV20-1	TRBJ2-3	TGCAGTGCTATACTAGCGGCCAGCACAGATACGCAGTATTTT	CSAILAASTDTQYF
few	NA	TRBV7-9	TRBJ2-5	TGTGCCAGCAGTCCAGGGGATGGTGAGACCCAGTACTTC	CASSPGDGETQYF
NA	NA	TRBV28	TRBJ2-6	TGTGCCAGCAGTCAACCAGGGACTGGGGCCAACGTCCTGACTTTC	CASSQPGTGANVLTF
few	NA	TRBV27	TRBJ1-6	TGTGCCAGCAGTCTTCAGGACTCCTATAATTCACCCCTCCACTTT	CASSLQDSYNSPLHF
once	NA	TRBV7-9	TRBJ1-2	TGTGCCAGCAGCCCCTTCGGTCTCGATGGCTACACCTTC	CASSPFGLDGYTF
NA	NA	TRBV15	TRBJ2-5	TGTGCCACCAGCAGAGATGCAGGTTTTGAAGGGGAGACCCAGTACTTC	CATSRDAGFEGETQYF
many	TRBD1	TRBV7-2	TRBJ2-7	TGTGCCAGCAGCTTAGCGGGACAGAATACCTACGAGCAGTACTTC	CASSLAGQNTYEQYF
NA	NA	TRBV4-2	TRBJ2-1	TGTGCCAGCAGCCAAGAGCCAGGTTCCCCAAATGAGCAGTTCTTC	CASSQEPGSPNEQFF
NA	NA	TRBV6-2/TRBV6-3	TRBJ1-2	TGTGCCAGCAGAGCCACAGGGTCTGGCTACACCTTC	CASRATGSGYTF
few	NA	TRBV5-1	TRBJ2-5	TGCGCCAGCAGCTTGGGGGGTGGCACGTTCAAAGAGACCCAGTACTTC	CASSLGGGTFKETQYF
few	NA	TRBV11-2	TRBJ2-4	TGTGCCAGCAGCTTAGCGCGTTCTAGTGCGGCGTCCAAAAACATTCAGTACTTC	CASSLARSSAASKNIQYF
few	TRBD2	TRBV27	TRBJ2-7	TGTGCCAGCAGTCCGAGGACTAGCGGGGGGGCCTACGAGCAGTACTTC	CASSPRTSGGAYEQYF
NA	TRBD1	TRBV3-1	TRBJ2-4	TGTGCCAGCAGCCCAAACAGGGGCCTCAAAAACATTCAGTACTTC	CASSPNRGLKNIQYF
NA	NA	TRBV5-4	TRBJ1-4	TGTGCCAGCAGCTTGGCCGGTCAGAAACTGTTTTTT	CASSLAGQKLFF
NA	NA	TRBV10-3	TRBJ2-1	TGTGCCATCCGAGGACTTACCTACAATGAGCGGTTCTTC	CAIRGLTYNERFF